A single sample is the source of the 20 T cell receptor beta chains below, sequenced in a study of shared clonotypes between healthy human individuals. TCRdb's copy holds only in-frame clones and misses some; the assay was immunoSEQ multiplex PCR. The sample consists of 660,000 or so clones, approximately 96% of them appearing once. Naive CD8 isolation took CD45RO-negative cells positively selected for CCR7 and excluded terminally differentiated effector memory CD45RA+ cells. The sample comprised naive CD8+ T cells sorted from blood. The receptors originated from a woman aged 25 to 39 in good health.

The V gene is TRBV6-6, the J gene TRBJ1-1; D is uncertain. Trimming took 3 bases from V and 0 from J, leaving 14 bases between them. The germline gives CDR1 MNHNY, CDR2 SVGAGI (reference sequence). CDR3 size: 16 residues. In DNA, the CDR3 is TGTGCCAGCAGTTATGGGGAGTGGGAACTGAACACTGAAGCTTTCTTT. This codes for CASSYGEWELNTEAFF.

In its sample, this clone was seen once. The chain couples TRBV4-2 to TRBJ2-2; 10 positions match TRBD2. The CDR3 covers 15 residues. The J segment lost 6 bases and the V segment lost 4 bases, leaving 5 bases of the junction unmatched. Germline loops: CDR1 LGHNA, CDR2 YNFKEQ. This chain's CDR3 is CASSRIAGGPGELFF. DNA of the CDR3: TGTGCCAGCAGCCGCATAGCGGGAGGTCCCGGGGAGCTGTTTTTT.

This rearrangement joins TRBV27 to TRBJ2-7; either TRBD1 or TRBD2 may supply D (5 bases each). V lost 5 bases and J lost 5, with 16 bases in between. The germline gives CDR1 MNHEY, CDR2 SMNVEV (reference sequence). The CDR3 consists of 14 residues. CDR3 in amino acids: CASSAGTRRDEQYF. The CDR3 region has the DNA TGTGCCAGCAGTGCCGGGACCCGTAGAGACGAGCAGTACTTC.

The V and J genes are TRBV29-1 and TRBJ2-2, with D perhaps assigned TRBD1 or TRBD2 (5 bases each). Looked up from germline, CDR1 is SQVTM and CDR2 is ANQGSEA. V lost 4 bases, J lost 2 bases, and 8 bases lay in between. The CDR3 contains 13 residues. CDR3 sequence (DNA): TGCAGCGTTGTCGGGGCCAACACCGGGGAGCTGTTTTTT. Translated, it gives CSVVGANTGELFF.

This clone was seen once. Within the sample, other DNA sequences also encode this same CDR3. The CDR3 DNA follows: TGTGCCAGCAGTTCGGGGACTAGCGGTGGGAATGAGCAGTTCTTC. It encodes CASSSGTSGGNEQFF. The V gene is TRBV27, the J gene TRBJ2-1, with 11 bases matching TRBD2. This CDR3 is built from 15 residues. V was pared by 4 bases and J by 7 bases, with 6 bases of the junction left unmatched. Germline V CDR1 and CDR2: MNHEY, SMNVEV (reference sequence).

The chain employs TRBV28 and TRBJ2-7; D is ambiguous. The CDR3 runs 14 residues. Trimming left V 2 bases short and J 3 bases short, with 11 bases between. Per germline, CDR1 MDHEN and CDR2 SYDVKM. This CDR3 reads CASSLESIDYEQYF. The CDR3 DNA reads TGTGCCAGCAGTTTAGAATCCATAGACTACGAGCAGTACTTC.

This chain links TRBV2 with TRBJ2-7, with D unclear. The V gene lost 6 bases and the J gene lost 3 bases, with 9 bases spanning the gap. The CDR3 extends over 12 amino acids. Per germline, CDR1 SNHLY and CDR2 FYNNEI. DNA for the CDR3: TGTGCCAGCAGGCCCGTCGTCTACGAGCAGTACTTC. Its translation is CASRPVVYEQYF.

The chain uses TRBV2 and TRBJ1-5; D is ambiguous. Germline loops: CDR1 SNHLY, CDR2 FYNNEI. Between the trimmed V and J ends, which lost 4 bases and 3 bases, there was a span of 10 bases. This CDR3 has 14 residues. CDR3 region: CASSGLGNNQPQHF. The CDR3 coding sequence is TGTGCCAGCAGTGGTTTAGGGAACAATCAGCCCCAGCATTTT.

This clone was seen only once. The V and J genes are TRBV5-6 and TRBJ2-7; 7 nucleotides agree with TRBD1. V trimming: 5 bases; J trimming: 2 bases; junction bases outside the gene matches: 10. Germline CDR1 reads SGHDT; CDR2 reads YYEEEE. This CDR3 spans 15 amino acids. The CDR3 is CASSLGQARAYEQYF. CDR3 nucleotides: TGTGCCAGCAGTCTCGGACAGGCGCGGGCCTACGAGCAGTACTTC.

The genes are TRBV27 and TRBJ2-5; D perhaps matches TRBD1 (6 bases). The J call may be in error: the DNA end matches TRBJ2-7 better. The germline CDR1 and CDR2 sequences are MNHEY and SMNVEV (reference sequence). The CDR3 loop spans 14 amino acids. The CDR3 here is CASSRLDRLYEQYF. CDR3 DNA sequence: TGTGCCAGCAGTCGTCTGGACAGACTTTACGAGCAGTACTTC.

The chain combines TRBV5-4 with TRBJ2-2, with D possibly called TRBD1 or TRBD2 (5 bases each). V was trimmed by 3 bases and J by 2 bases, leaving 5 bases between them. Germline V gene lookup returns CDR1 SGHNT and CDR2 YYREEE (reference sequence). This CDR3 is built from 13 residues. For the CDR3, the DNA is TGTGCCAGCAGCTGGGACAACACCGGGGAGCTGTTTTTT. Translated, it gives CASSWDNTGELFF. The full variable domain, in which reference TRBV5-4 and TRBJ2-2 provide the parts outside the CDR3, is ETGVTQSPTHLIKTRGQQVTLRCSSQSGHNTVSWYQQALGQGPQFIFQYYREEENGRGNFPPRFSGLQFPNYSSELNVNALELDDSALYLCASSWDNTGELFFGEGSRLTVL.

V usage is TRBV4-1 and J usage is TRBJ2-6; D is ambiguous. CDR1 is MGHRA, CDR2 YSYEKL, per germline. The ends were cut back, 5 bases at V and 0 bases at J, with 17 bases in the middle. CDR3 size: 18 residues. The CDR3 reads CASSGIGTLHSGANVLTF. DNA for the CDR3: TGCGCCAGCAGCGGAATTGGTACCTTACACTCTGGGGCCAACGTCCTGACTTTC.

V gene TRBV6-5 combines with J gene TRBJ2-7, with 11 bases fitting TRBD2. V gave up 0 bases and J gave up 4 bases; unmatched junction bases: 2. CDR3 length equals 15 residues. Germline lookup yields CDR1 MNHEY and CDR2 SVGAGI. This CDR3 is CASSYSGLAVYEQYF. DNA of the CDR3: TGTGCCAGCAGTTACTCGGGACTAGCGGTGTACGAGCAGTACTTC.

The CDR3: CASSIDREGTNTGELFF. The CDR3 nucleotides read TGTGCCAGTAGTATAGATCGGGAGGGAACGAACACCGGGGAGCTGTTTTTT. This chain links TRBV19 with TRBJ2-2, with 8 bases fitting TRBD2. The CDR3 consists of 17 residues. Trimming removed 0 bases from V and 0 bases from J; junction bases left unmatched: 3. Looked up from germline, CDR1 is LNHDA and CDR2 is SQIVND (reference sequence).

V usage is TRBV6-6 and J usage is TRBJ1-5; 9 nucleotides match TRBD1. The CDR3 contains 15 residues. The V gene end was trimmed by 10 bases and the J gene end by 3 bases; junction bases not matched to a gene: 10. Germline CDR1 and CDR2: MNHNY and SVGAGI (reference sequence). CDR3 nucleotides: TGTGCCACAAAGGACAGGGGATATTTCAATCAGCCCCAGCATTTT. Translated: CATKDRGYFNQPQHF.

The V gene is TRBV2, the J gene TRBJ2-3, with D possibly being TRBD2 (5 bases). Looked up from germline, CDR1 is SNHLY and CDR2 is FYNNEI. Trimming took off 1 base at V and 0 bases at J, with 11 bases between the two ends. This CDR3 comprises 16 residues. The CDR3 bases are TGTGCCAGCAGTGAAGGTGGAGCGGCAAGCACAGATACGCAGTATTTT. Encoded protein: CASSEGGAASTDTQYF.

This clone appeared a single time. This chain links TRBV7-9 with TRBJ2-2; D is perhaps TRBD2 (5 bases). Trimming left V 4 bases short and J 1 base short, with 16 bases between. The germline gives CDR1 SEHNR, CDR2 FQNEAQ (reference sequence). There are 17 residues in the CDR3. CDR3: CASSSEAGLENTGELFF. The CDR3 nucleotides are TGTGCCAGCAGCTCAGAGGCGGGCCTTGAGAACACCGGGGAGCTGTTTTTT. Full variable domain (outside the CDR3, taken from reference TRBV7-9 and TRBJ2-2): DTGVSQNPRHKITKRGQNVTFRCDPISEHNRLYWYRQTLGQGPEFLTYFQNEAQLEKSRLLSDRFSAERPKGSFSTLEIQRTEQGDSAMYLCASSSEAGLENTGELFFGEGSRLTVL.

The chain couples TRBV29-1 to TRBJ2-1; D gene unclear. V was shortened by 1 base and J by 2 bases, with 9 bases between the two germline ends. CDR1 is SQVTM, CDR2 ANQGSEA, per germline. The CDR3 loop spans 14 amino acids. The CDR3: CSVEAANTYNEQFF. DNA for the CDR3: TGCAGCGTTGAAGCGGCCAATACCTACAATGAGCAGTTCTTC.

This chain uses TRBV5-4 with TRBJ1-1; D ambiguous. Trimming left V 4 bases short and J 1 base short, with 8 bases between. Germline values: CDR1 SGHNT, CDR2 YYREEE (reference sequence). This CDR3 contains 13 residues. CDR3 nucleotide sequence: TGTGCCAGCAGCATTGACGGGAACACTGAAGCTTTCTTT. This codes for CASSIDGNTEAFF.

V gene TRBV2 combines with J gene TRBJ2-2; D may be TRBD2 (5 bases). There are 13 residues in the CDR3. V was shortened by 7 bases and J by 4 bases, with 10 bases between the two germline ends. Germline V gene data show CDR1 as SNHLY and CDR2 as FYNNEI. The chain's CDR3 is CASIRTSTGELFF. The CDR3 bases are TGTGCCAGCATCCGCACTAGCACCGGGGAGCTGTTTTTT. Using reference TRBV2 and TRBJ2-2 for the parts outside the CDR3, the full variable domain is EPEVTQTPSHQVTQMGQEVILRCVPISNHLYFYWYRQILGQKVEFLVSFYNNEISEKSEIFDDQFSVERPDGSNFTLKIRSTKLEDSAMYFCASIRTSTGELFFGEGSRLTVL.